One and the same sample provided the 8 T cell receptor beta chains below, sequenced in a study of T-cell reconstitution after alpha-beta-depleted transplantation in children. Preparation of the TCRbeta library was carried out with unique molecular identifiers. One entry per CDR3 protein, called by TCRdb with MiXCR from the PCR reads. The data contain about 280,000 distinct CDR3 sequences, 9.5% to 13% of them singletons. Sequences were derived from peripheral blood, sampled 180 days after TCRalphabeta/CD19-depleted stem cell transplant. These TCRs come from a male patient between 2 and 15 years old who had a stem cell transplant for chronic granulomatous disease, so the T cells may come from the graft donor.

This clonotype was counted ten times or more. The chain uses TRBV20-1 and TRBJ2-3, with D unresolved. CDR1 is DFQATT, CDR2 SNEGSKA, per germline (reference sequence). This CDR3 comprises 13 residues. Trimming stripped 0 bases from V and 6 bases from J, with 10 bases between. The CDR3 sequence: CSARDPVFDTQYF. The CDR3, as DNA: TGCAGTGCTAGAGACCCGGTTTTCGATACGCAGTATTTT.

This clonotype was counted at least ten times. The chain joins TRBV5-1 to TRBJ2-7; the D gene is possibly TRBD1 (6 bases). The CDR3 spans 14 residues. Deletions cut 0 bases from V and 2 bases from J, with 9 bases between. The germline gives CDR1 SGHRS, CDR2 YFSETQ. The CDR3 sequence: CASSLADRPYEQYF. The CDR3 DNA sequence: TGCGCCAGCAGCTTGGCCGACAGGCCCTACGAGCAGTACTTC.

This clonotype was counted ten times or more. This rearrangement joins TRBV20-1 to TRBJ2-1; 11 positions match TRBD2. Germline CDR1 and CDR2: DFQATT and SNEGSKA (reference sequence). The CDR3 spans 16 residues. Trimming at V came to 4 bases and at J to 4 bases, leaving 9 bases not matched to a gene. The CDR3, as DNA: TGCAGTGCTACTAGCGGGAGGAATCCCTCTTACAATGAGCAGTTCTTC. Its translation: CSATSGRNPSYNEQFF.

This clonotype was seen at least ten times. V and J are TRBV9 and TRBJ2-5, with 7 nucleotides matching TRBD2. The junction had 8 bases not matched to a gene; V was cut back by 10 bases and J by 5 bases. The germline CDR1 and CDR2 sequences are SGDLS and YYNGEE. This CDR3 has 12 residues. This chain's CDR3 is CAGRDYQETQYF. The CDR3 DNA follows: TGTGCCGGCCGGGACTATCAGGAGACCCAGTACTTC.

This clonotype was seen at least ten times. This chain links TRBV12-3 or TRBV12-4 with TRBJ2-4; TRBD2 aligns across 8 bases. V lost 6 bases to trimming and J lost 1 base; unmatched junction nucleotides: 2. This CDR3 is built from 14 residues. This CDR3 reads CASSPGGAKNIQYF. The DNA for the CDR3 is TGTGCCAGCAGCCCGGGAGGGGCCAAAAACATTCAGTACTTC.

The chain recombines TRBV7-6 with TRBJ2-5, with TRBD2 identical over 9 bases. The J segment lost 5 bases and the V segment lost 6 bases, leaving 10 bases of the junction unmatched. The CDR3 is 15 amino acids. The germline V gene has CDR1 SGHVS and CDR2 FNYEAQ. The DNA for the CDR3 is TGTGCCAGCAGTTCTGAGCGGGGGGCCAGGGAGACCCAGTACTTC. This codes for CASSSERGARETQYF.

This clonotype was picked up many times. The CDR3 bases are TGTGCCAGCAGTTTTAGCGACTATCAAGAGACCCAGTACTTC. Its protein is CASSFSDYQETQYF. The V and J genes are TRBV28 and TRBJ2-5, with D perhaps TRBD2 (5 bases). From germline, CDR1 is MDHEN and CDR2 SYDVKM. V lost 3 bases and J lost 2, with 10 bases in between. The CDR3 sequence is 14 residues long.

This clonotype has at least ten counts. This chain connects TRBV18 to TRBJ2-3, with a possible D match to TRBD2 (5 bases). Germline CDR1 and CDR2: KGHSH and LQKENI. Deletions cut 2 bases from V and 5 bases from J, with 14 bases between. This CDR3 region has 15 residues. In DNA, the CDR3 is TGTGCCAGCTCACCAATGACCCGAGGGATAGATACGCAGTATTTT. Translating it yields CASSPMTRGIDTQYF.